The entry that follows covers one TCR beta chain sequence. The PCR had 60 Vbeta and 13 Jbeta primers. Generated by immunoSEQ multiplex PCR, the TCRdb table keeps only in-frame clones and is missing some. This sample has some 77,000 clones, with approximately 80% found just once. This sample stems from a study of cytomegalovirus exposure and HLA in healthy donors. This sequence originates from a woman between 45 and 60 years old in good health and CMV-seropositive. The sequenced material came from PBMCs.

The CDR3 is CASSLGRVYGYTF. CDR3 DNA sequence: TGCGCCAGCAGCTTGGGACGGGTCTATGGCTACACCTTC. The chain is built from TRBV5-1 and TRBJ1-2, with unresolved D. CDR1 is SGHRS and CDR2 is YFSETQ in the germline V gene. This CDR3 is 13 amino acids long. Deletions cut 0 bases from V and 4 bases from J, with 7 bases between. Full variable domain (rest looked up from reference TRBV5-1 and TRBJ1-2): KAGVTQTPRYLIKTRGQQVTLSCSPISGHRSVSWYQQTPGQGLQFLFEYFSETQRNKGNFPGRFSGRQFSNSRSEMNVSTLELGDSALYLCASSLGRVYGYTFGSGTRLTVV.